This TCR beta chain was sequenced for a study of cytotoxic CD8 clonotypes in ibrutinib-treated CLL. J lost 5 bases, V lost 3 bases, and 5 bases had no gene match. The CDR3 consists of 14 residues. Per the germline V gene, CDR1 is SGHRS and CDR2 is YFSETQ. Data came from immunoSEQ multiplex PCR; TCRdb stores just in-frame clones and leaves some out. The sample comprises some 130,000 clones, approximately 85% of which are singletons, and roughly 1.9% rests with the top ten. Sample: PBMCs, taken after 24 months of ibrutinib treatment. V usage is TRBV5-1 and J usage is TRBJ1-2; 9 nucleotides align to TRBD1. The sequence derives from a human donor with chronic lymphocytic leukemia. This CDR3 reads CASSSRTGEYGYTF. In nucleotides, the CDR3 is TGCGCCAGCAGCTCCAGGACAGGGGAATATGGCTACACCTTC.